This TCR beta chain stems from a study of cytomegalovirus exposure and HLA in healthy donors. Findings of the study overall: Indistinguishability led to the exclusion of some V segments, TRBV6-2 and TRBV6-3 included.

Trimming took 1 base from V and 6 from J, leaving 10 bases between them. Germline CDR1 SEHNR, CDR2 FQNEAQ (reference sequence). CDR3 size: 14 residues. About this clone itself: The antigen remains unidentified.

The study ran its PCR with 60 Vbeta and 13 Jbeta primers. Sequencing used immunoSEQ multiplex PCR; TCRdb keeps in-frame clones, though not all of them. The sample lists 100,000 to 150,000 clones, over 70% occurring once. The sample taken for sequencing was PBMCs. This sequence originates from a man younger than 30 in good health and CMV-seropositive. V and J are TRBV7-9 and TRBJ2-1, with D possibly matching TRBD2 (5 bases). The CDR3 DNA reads TGTGCCAGCAGCTTAGAAGTCGGGGTCAATGAGCAGTTCTTC. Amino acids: CASSLEVGVNEQFF.